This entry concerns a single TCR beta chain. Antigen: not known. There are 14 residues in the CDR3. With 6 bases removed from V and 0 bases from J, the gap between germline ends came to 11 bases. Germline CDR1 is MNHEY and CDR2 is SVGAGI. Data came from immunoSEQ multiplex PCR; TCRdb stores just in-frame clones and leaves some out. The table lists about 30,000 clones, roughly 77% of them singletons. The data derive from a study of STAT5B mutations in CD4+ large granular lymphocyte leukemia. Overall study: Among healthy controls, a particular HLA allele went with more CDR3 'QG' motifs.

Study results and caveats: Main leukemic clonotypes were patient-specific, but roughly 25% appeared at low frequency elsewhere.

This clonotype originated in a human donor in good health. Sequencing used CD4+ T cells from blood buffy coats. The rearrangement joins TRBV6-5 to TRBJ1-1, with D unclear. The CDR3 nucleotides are TGTGCCAGCAGGATAGATGTAGTGAACACTGAAGCTTTCTTT. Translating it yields CASRIDVVNTEAFF.